Detailed here is one T cell receptor beta chain. This entry is derived from a study of blood T cell repertoires in COVID-19. For the study at large: Samples representing acute and convalescent COVID-19 were sourced from the United States, Italy and Spain.

The germline CDR1 and CDR2 sequences are MNHEY and SVGAGI. CDR3 size: 14 residues. Unmatched junction bases numbered 2, after V lost 6 bases and J lost 2 bases. Profiled with immunoSEQ multiplex PCR; TCRdb holds only in-frame clones, not every one. The repertoire holds tens of thousands of clones, 87% seen once, with 20% to 25% in the top ten. The clonotype was recovered from a woman of 80 years or more with COVID-19, enrolled during active disease. Sample: peripheral blood. The genes are TRBV6-5 and TRBJ2-7, with 12 bases fitting TRBD2. The CDR3 loop is CASSWTSGTYEQYF. CDR3 nucleotide sequence: TGTGCCAGCAGCTGGACTAGCGGGACCTACGAGCAGTACTTC.